One T cell receptor beta chain is described in this entry. Its antigen is unknown. The data belong to a study of T cell responses to AZD1222 COVID-19 vaccine. Profiling relied on immunoSEQ multiplex PCR, and the TCRdb table lists in-frame clones only, not all of them. The profile shows about 69,000 clones, 75% to 85% of them singletons. Study-wide results and limits: Reports say nearly half of spike-specific TCRs go after unmutated variant regions. Donors in the cohort were predominantly white British and more often female, and clonal diversity was possibly underestimated. It was only after the peak T cell response that any repertoires were sampled. Elevations in Spike-specific TCR breadth and depth followed administration of two AZD1222 doses.

Germline V gene data show CDR1 as SGHRS and CDR2 as YFSETQ. The V gene end was trimmed by 3 bases and the J gene end by 1 base; junction bases not matched to a gene: 6. The CDR3 loop spans 15 amino acids. This sequence joins TRBV5-1 and TRBJ1-1, with 7 bases that match TRBD1. The source is an adult who received the AZD1222 COVID-19 vaccine. Sequenced here: peripheral blood, sampled 28 days after the second AZD1222 dose. The CDR3 reads CASSYGTDTNTEAFF. In DNA, the CDR3 is TGCGCCAGCAGCTACGGGACAGATACGAACACTGAAGCTTTCTTT. The full variable domain, completed using reference TRBV5-1 and TRBJ1-1, is KAGVTQTPRYLIKTRGQQVTLSCSPISGHRSVSWYQQTPGQGLQFLFEYFSETQRNKGNFPGRFSGRQFSNSRSEMNVSTLELGDSALYLCASSYGTDTNTEAFFGQGTRLTVV.